The 10 T cell receptor beta chains reported below all come from one sample, sequenced in a study of shared clonotypes between healthy human individuals (TCRdb year 2020). Receptor amplification or capture employed the immunoSEQ multiplex PCR assay. The source is immuneACCESS, and TCRdb retained only in-frame sequences with V and J called. Part of the clones is not carried over; for the studies checked, unresolved V genes explain less than half of this, and the remainder is unexplained. Here the sample has 400,000 or so clones; about 96% occur a single time. 0.25% to 0.35% of the sample rests with the top ten. What was sequenced was memory CD8+ T cells sorted from blood. The cell subset or site label corresponds to: CD45RO+ cells pooled with CCR7-negative TemRA cells. These TCRs come from a man younger than 40 in good health.

The chain joins TRBV6-5 to TRBJ1-4, with D possibly matching TRBD1 (6 bases). Germline assignment: CDR1 MNHEY and CDR2 SVGAGI. Deletions cut 5 bases from V and 8 bases from J, with 15 bases between. The CDR3 contains 14 residues. CDR3 amino acids: CASSPARGIEKLFF. CDR3 nucleotide sequence: TGTGCCAGCAGTCCAGCCAGGGGAATCGAAAAACTGTTTTTT.

V is TRBV4-1 and J is TRBJ2-1; 13 bases are a match to TRBD2. Germline V gene sequence: CDR1 MGHRA, CDR2 YSYEKL. V shed 3 bases and J 8 bases; nucleotides not matched to a gene: 10. This CDR3 has 17 amino acids. Written as DNA, the CDR3 is TGCGCCAGCAGCCAGGAACTAGCGGGAGGGCCTGGCCATGAGCAGTTCTTC. As protein: CASSQELAGGPGHEQFF.

The chain links TRBV19 to TRBJ2-3; 9 bases are a match to TRBD1. CDR1 and CDR2 (germline): LNHDA, SQIVND (reference sequence). Germline trimming cut 6 bases from V and 4 bases from J; bases unmatched to any gene: 5. This CDR3 has 14 residues. CDR3 in amino acids: CASSPTGGSDTQYF. CDR3 bases: TGTGCCAGTAGCCCGACAGGGGGATCAGATACGCAGTATTTT.

The V call is TRBV19, the J call TRBJ2-2, with D unclear. Germline V gene sequence: CDR1 LNHDA, CDR2 SQIVND (reference sequence). The CDR3 spans 13 residues. Trimming removed 6 bases at V and 2 bases at J, with 7 bases between. The CDR3 DNA sequence: TGTGCCAGTAGGAGTCGAAACACCGGGGAGCTGTTTTTT. Translated, it gives CASRSRNTGELFF.

The chain employs TRBV9 and TRBJ2-3, with 7 positions matching TRBD2. CDR3 length equals 15 residues. Germline trimming cut 0 bases from V and 6 bases from J; bases unmatched to any gene: 7. Germline V gene data show CDR1 as SGDLS and CDR2 as YYNGEE. The CDR3 sequence is CASSVEGGRFDTQYF. The CDR3 coding sequence is TGTGCCAGCAGCGTAGAAGGCGGGAGATTCGATACGCAGTATTTT. Full variable domain (missing parts from reference TRBV9 and TRBJ2-3): DSGVTQTPKHLITATGQRVTLRCSPRSGDLSVYWYQQSLDQGLQFLIQYYNGEERAKGNILERFSAQQFPDLHSELNLSSLELGDSALYFCASSVEGGRFDTQYFGPGTRLTVL.

The J gene is TRBJ2-7, the V gene TRBV6-1; 10 bases agree with TRBD1. V shed 10 bases, J shed 4 bases, and the junction held 13 bases outside the gene matches. The CDR3 is 15 residues long. The V gene's germline CDR1 is MNHNS and CDR2 SASEGT. The CDR3 nucleotides read TGTGCCATCGTCAACCCGGGACAGGGGAGATACGAGCAGTACTTC. Protein: CAIVNPGQGRYEQYF.

V is TRBV5-4 and J is TRBJ2-7; 11 bases agree with TRBD2. V was clipped by 3 bases and J by 2 bases; unmatched bases: 4. Germline V lookup: CDR1 SGHNT, CDR2 YYREEE (reference sequence). The CDR3 totals 15 residues. The CDR3 is CASSWGTSGAYEQYF. The DNA of the CDR3 is TGTGCCAGCAGCTGGGGGACTAGCGGAGCCTACGAGCAGTACTTC.

The chain links TRBV5-6 to TRBJ1-2, with a tentative D call TRBD1 (5 bases). Looked up from germline, CDR1 is SGHDT and CDR2 is YYEEEE. The CDR3 has 13 residues. V shed 2 bases and J shed 3 bases, with 8 bases lying between them. For the CDR3, the DNA is TGTGCCAGCAGCTTAGGGGTAGACTATGGCTACACCTTC. Translating it yields CASSLGVDYGYTF.

The CDR3 spells CASSSQILAGEGYEQYF. For the CDR3, the DNA is TGTGCCAGCAGCTCCCAAATCTTAGCGGGAGAGGGGTACGAGCAGTACTTC. The V call is TRBV11-2, the J call TRBJ2-7; 9 bases fit TRBD2. The CDR3 consists of 17 residues. Germline V gives CDR1 SGHAT, CDR2 FQNNGV. Trimming at V came to 4 bases and at J to 4 bases, leaving 14 bases not matched to a gene.

The chain combines TRBV7-3 with TRBJ2-3; TRBD2 might be the D (5 bases). Germline CDR1 reads SGHTA; CDR2 reads FQGTGA. There are 14 residues in the CDR3. The ends were cut back, 2 bases at V and 1 base at J, with 7 bases in the middle. The CDR3 DNA is TGTGCCAGCAGCTTAGATAGCGGCACAGATACGCAGTATTTT. Protein: CASSLDSGTDTQYF. Full variable domain (missing parts from reference TRBV7-3 and TRBJ2-3): GAGVSQTPSNKVTEKGKYVELRCDPISGHTALYWYRQSLGQGPEFLIYFQGTGAADDSGLPNDRFFAVRPEGSVSTLKIQRTERGDSAVYLCASSLDSGTDTQYFGPGTRLTVL.